Below, 29 T cell receptor beta chains from the same sample are listed, as sequenced in a study of monozygotic twins with inflammatory bowel disease (dated by TCRdb to the late 2010s). The method behind the library was 5' RACE. These reads were obtained on an Illumina HiSeq 2500. Each entry corresponds to one CDR3 protein sequence from reads that TCRdb reprocessed, and DNA is not given. This sample's table carries 200,000 to 250,000 distinct CDR3 sequences. The ten largest clones represent more than 7.5% of the sample. Sequencing was done on a sample of blood. The receptors come from a human donor with ulcerative colitis or Crohn's disease, or a healthy co-twin of an affected twin (not recorded which).

CDR3: CASSPQTPEGGSPLHF. The chain carries TRBV18 and TRBJ1-6. This CDR3 comprises 16 residues. From germline, CDR1 is KGHSH and CDR2 LQKENI.

The rearrangement uses TRBV5-8 and TRBJ2-1; TCRdb gives TRBD2 as the D gene, but with no DNA this cannot be confirmed. The CDR3 length is 15 residues. The germline gives CDR1 SGHTS, CDR2 YDEGEE. CDR3: CASSTGTSSLREQFF.

The chain employs TRBV6-2 or TRBV6-3 and TRBJ2-1; the TCRdb D gene call, TRBD2, has no DNA to confirm it. CDR3 length equals 16 residues. CDR1 is MNHEY, CDR2 SVGEGT, per germline. CDR3 sequence reads: CASSPIKGGVYNEQFF.

This sequence joins TRBV6-6 and TRBJ1-5. Germline CDR1 MNHNY, CDR2 SVGAGI (reference sequence). There are 12 residues in the CDR3. The CDR3 reads CASSQAHQPQHF.

The CDR3 region is CATSDFNRGEQFF. The chain links TRBV24-1 to TRBJ2-1; lacking DNA, the TRBD1 call made by TCRdb goes unchecked. Per germline, CDR1 KGHDR and CDR2 SFDVKD. The CDR3 is made up of 13 amino acids.

The genes are TRBV30 and TRBJ2-7. The length of the CDR3 is 17 residues. The V gene's germline CDR1 is GTSNPN and CDR2 SVGIG (reference sequence). The CDR3 spells CAWRSSWTAASSYEQYF. Full variable domain (missing parts from reference TRBV30 and TRBJ2-7): SQTIHQWPATLVQPVGSPLSLECTVEGTSNPNLYWYRQAAGRGLQLLFYSVGIGQISSEVPQNLSASRPQDRQFILSSKKLLLSDSGFYLCAWRSSWTAASSYEQYFGPGTRLTVT.

The chain uses TRBV5-1 and TRBJ1-2. Germline lookup yields CDR1 SGHRS and CDR2 YFSETQ. There are 12 residues in the CDR3. This CDR3 is CASSLGDDGYTF.

This chain connects TRBV11-2 to TRBJ2-3; the TRBD2 assignment by TCRdb is unverifiable without DNA. Per germline, CDR1 SGHAT and CDR2 FQNNGV. This CDR3 comprises 15 residues. Here the CDR3 reads CASSQGRGPTDTQYF.

The V gene is TRBV7-9, the J gene TRBJ2-7. The length of the CDR3 is 13 residues. Germline CDR1 is SEHNR and CDR2 is FQNEAQ (reference sequence). CDR3: CAAFGDSHYEQYF.

The chain couples TRBV29-1 to TRBJ2-6. There are 16 residues in the CDR3. CDR1 is SQVTM, CDR2 ANQGSEA, per germline. CDR3 residues: CSVELGQTSGANVLTF.

V is TRBV7-9 and J is TRBJ1-5; without DNA, the TCRdb call of TRBD1 cannot be checked. Germline V lookup: CDR1 SEHNR, CDR2 FQNEAQ (reference sequence). The CDR3 covers 16 residues. CDR3 protein: CASSSNQGGGNQPQHF.

The rearrangement uses TRBV5-1 and TRBJ1-1; without DNA, the TCRdb call of TRBD1 cannot be checked. Germline V gene sequence: CDR1 SGHRS, CDR2 YFSETQ. CDR3 length: 16 amino acids. The chain's CDR3 is CASSSKAPTSITEAFF.

The chain is built from TRBV11-2 and TRBJ2-1; with no DNA, the TCRdb D assignment of TRBD1 cannot be verified. The CDR3 runs 15 residues. Germline values: CDR1 SGHAT, CDR2 FQNNGV. CDR3 sequence reads: CASSSRGYFENEQFF.

The chain's CDR3 is CASTWGPETEAFF. The rearrangement joins TRBV4-1 to TRBJ1-1; the TRBD1 assignment by TCRdb is unverifiable without DNA. CDR3 length equals 13 residues. Germline V gene sequence: CDR1 MGHRA, CDR2 YSYEKL.

The chain carries TRBV6-5 and TRBJ2-2; TCRdb names TRBD1, which stays unverified in the absence of DNA. From germline, CDR1 is MNHEY and CDR2 SVGAGI. CDR3 size: 13 residues. The CDR3 reads CASSSQGAGELFF.

This clonotype shows up as medium-sized by frequency. The chain combines TRBV4-2 with TRBJ2-5; TCRdb designates TRBD1, a call that cannot be tested without DNA. Germline V CDR1 and CDR2: LGHNA, YNFKEQ. The CDR3 consists of 19 residues. The CDR3 here is CASSQIPGWGQVDQETQYF.

The rearrangement uses TRBV27 and TRBJ2-7. CDR3 size: 16 residues. Germline V gene data show CDR1 as MNHEY and CDR2 as SMNVEV (reference sequence). The CDR3 reads CASSPGLLEHSYEQYF.

The V gene is TRBV5-1, the J gene TRBJ1-1; TCRdb lists TRBD1, though no DNA is available to test this call. CDR3 length: 17 residues. The germline V gene has CDR1 SGHRS and CDR2 YFSETQ. CDR3 loop: CASSLAFRAEEDTEAFF.

This chain links TRBV4-2 with TRBJ1-2; TCRdb lists TRBD1, though no DNA is available to test this call. This CDR3 contains 15 residues. CDR1 is LGHNA and CDR2 is YNFKEQ in the germline V gene. Here the CDR3 reads CASSQEFQGQYGYTF.

V and J are TRBV5-1 and TRBJ1-1. Germline loops: CDR1 SGHRS, CDR2 YFSETQ. The CDR3 runs to 14 residues. This CDR3 is CASSPKGGNTEAFF.

The V gene is TRBV28, the J gene TRBJ2-1. This CDR3 has 15 residues. Per germline, CDR1 MDHEN and CDR2 SYDVKM. This CDR3 is CASSLYYGLYNEQFF.

CDR3 sequence: CASSWRQGVGTEAFF. This chain links TRBV5-1 with TRBJ1-1; there is no DNA to check the TCRdb D call of TRBD1. This CDR3 is built from 15 residues. Germline lookup yields CDR1 SGHRS and CDR2 YFSETQ.

V usage is TRBV19 and J usage is TRBJ1-1; the D call of TRBD1 rests on TCRdb alone, since no DNA is present to check it. Germline V gene lookup returns CDR1 LNHDA and CDR2 SQIVND (reference sequence). This CDR3 comprises 13 residues. The CDR3 reads CASRQEMNTEAFF.

The V and J genes are TRBV4-2 and TRBJ1-1; TCRdb gives TRBD1 as the D gene, but with no DNA this cannot be confirmed. Germline values: CDR1 LGHNA, CDR2 YNFKEQ. The CDR3 is made up of 16 amino acids. This CDR3 reads CASSPGSGGGVPEAFF.

The chain is built from TRBV29-1 and TRBJ1-1. Germline V gives CDR1 SQVTM, CDR2 ANQGSEA. The CDR3 runs to 11 residues. The CDR3 here is CSVLGYTEAFF.

The chain is built from TRBV18 and TRBJ2-7; lacking DNA, the TRBD2 call made by TCRdb goes unchecked. The CDR3 runs to 16 residues. Germline values: CDR1 KGHSH, CDR2 LQKENI. The CDR3 sequence: CASSRGTSGSSYEQYF.

V and J are TRBV29-1 and TRBJ1-6; TCRdb lists TRBD1, though no DNA is available to test this call. CDR3 length: 13 amino acids. Germline CDR1 and CDR2: SQVTM and ANQGSEA. Here the CDR3 reads CSAGTGEDSPLHF.

The chain carries TRBV4-1 and TRBJ2-2; absent DNA, TCRdb's TRBD1 call cannot be checked. From germline, CDR1 is MGHRA and CDR2 YSYEKL. The CDR3 totals 17 residues. The CDR3 region is CASSQPTGGTGTGELFF.

The chain carries TRBV12-3 or TRBV12-4 and TRBJ2-1; without DNA, the TCRdb call of TRBD2 cannot be checked. The CDR3 sequence is 18 residues long. The CDR3 loop is CASSPTSGGPYSYNEQFF.